This TCR beta chain was sequenced for a study of blood T cell repertoires in COVID-19. Study-wide context: Samples taken during acute and convalescent COVID-19 were collected in the United States, Italy and Spain. Sources were T cells, B-cell-depleted T cells, or PBMCs; the material itself was cDNA or gDNA.

As handled by the study authors: Scientists estimated how many nucleated cells there were by amplifying reference gene primers. TCRdb keeps only in-frame clones here, not all; method: immunoSEQ multiplex PCR. D and trimming come from the DNA, and the V and J calls and clone size come from that table. The sample has under 55,000 clones; around 79% are singletons. Of note for this clone: At one of its ends the junction is not consistent with the germline gene, which may arise from a read error.

The CDR3 is 15 residues long. Looked up from germline, CDR1 is SSHAT and CDR2 is FNYEAQ (reference sequence). This sequence originates from a man in his 70s with acute or convalescent COVID-19. The V gene is TRBV7-7, the J gene TRBJ2-3; 8 bases fit TRBD1. The material sequenced was peripheral blood. The CDR3 DNA reads as TGTGCTAGCAGCTTAGGGACAGGCCCCACAGATACGCAGTATTTT. Its protein is CASSLGTGPTDTQYF.